This T cell receptor (beta chain) originates from a study of cytomegalovirus exposure and HLA in healthy donors. Nominally healthy donors provided the samples, though records likely missed some immune exposures. The CDR3 is 16 amino acids. V shed 3 bases, J shed 6 bases, and the junction held 10 bases outside the gene matches. The V gene's germline CDR1 is LNHDA and CDR2 SQIVND (reference sequence). PCR employed 60 Vbeta and 13 Jbeta primers. Clones were read by immunoSEQ multiplex PCR, and TCRdb kept only the in-frame ones, dropping some. The sample lists 200,000 or so clones, about four fifths occurring once. To note about this clone: Its target is unknown.

Points from the study as a whole: Reports described diagnosis of cytomegalovirus status by the classifier as highly specific and sensitive.

This sequence was found in a woman in her twenties or thirties in good health and CMV-seropositive. Source material: PBMCs. The rearrangement links TRBV19 to TRBJ1-2; 10 nucleotides agree with TRBD1. The DNA for the CDR3 is TGTGCCAGTAGTATGACAAGCGGGACAGGGGTAGATGGCTACACCTTC. Amino acid sequence: CASSMTSGTGVDGYTF.